Listed here are 11 T cell receptor beta chains from one sample, sequenced in a study of glioma-infiltrating T cells after dendritic cell vaccination. The method was immunoSEQ multiplex PCR; TCRdb's version includes in-frame clones alone and lacks a portion of them. The sample holds 45,000 to 50,000 clones, over 75% seen once. Sequencing used blood, obtained before dendritic cell vaccination. The origin of the receptors is a human donor with glioblastoma.

V and J are TRBV6-5 and TRBJ1-2, with D possibly TRBD1 on 6 matching bases. CDR1 is MNHEY and CDR2 is SVGAGI in the germline V gene. The CDR3 consists of 14 residues. V was trimmed by 6 bases and J by 5 bases, leaving 16 bases between them. For the CDR3, the DNA is TGTGCCAGCAGCCCTCCACAGGGAGGGTATGGCTACACCTTC. As protein: CASSPPQGGYGYTF.

The chain is built from TRBV10-1 and TRBJ1-1; D remains unclear. CDR1 is WNHNN, CDR2 SYGVQD, per germline (reference sequence). The CDR3 runs to 13 residues. V was pared by 0 bases and J by 5 bases, with 7 bases between. CDR3: CASSESGGTEAFF. The CDR3 nucleotides are TGCGCCAGCAGTGAGTCGGGCGGGACTGAAGCTTTCTTT.

This clone is a singleton in its sample. The chain links TRBV11-1 to TRBJ2-2; 15 nucleotides agree with TRBD2. Germline-derived CDR1 and CDR2 are SGHAT and FQDESV (reference sequence). V shed 2 bases and J 7 bases; nucleotides not matched to a gene: 5. CDR3 length: 17 amino acids. CDR3 loop: CASSLSWTSGRGGELFF. CDR3 bases: TGTGCCAGCAGCTTATCATGGACTAGCGGGAGGGGCGGGGAGCTGTTTTTT.

This clone has more than one count but fewer than ten. The chain couples TRBV7-2 to TRBJ2-5; 8 bases are shared with TRBD1. CDR3 length equals 15 residues. Germline CDR1 SGHTA, CDR2 FQGNSA. V was pared by 7 bases and J by 2 bases, with 9 bases of the junction left unmatched. CDR3 sequence (DNA): TGTGCCAGCACACCCCTCAGGGGGCGACAAGAGACCCAGTACTTC. It encodes CASTPLRGRQETQYF.

This clone was picked up a small number of times. The rearrangement uses TRBV19 and TRBJ1-5, with D possibly being TRBD1 (6 bases). The germline V gene encodes CDR1 LNHDA and CDR2 SQIVND (reference sequence). V lost 7 bases and J lost 0, with 13 bases in between. The CDR3 sequence is 15 residues long. The CDR3 reads CASIKGQNSNQPQHF. The CDR3, as DNA: TGTGCCAGTATAAAAGGACAGAATAGCAATCAGCCCCAGCATTTT.

This chain joins TRBV12-5 and TRBJ2-7; unclear D gene. Trimming pared 1 base from V and 4 bases from J, leaving 2 bases between. This CDR3 comprises 11 residues. Germline-derived CDR1 and CDR2 are LGHNT and FRNRAP. CDR3 in DNA: TGTGCTAGTGGTTTGGCGTACGAGCAGTACTTC. Protein product: CASGLAYEQYF.

In its sample, this clone ranks as medium-sized (0.01 to 0.1%). J is TRBJ1-4 and V is TRBV25-1; 11 bases are shared with TRBD1. The germline gives CDR1 MGHDK, CDR2 SYGVNS. This CDR3 has 17 amino acids. Trimming took 4 bases from V and 8 from J; bases not matched to a gene: 12. Written as DNA, the CDR3 is TGTGCCAGCAGTGGGGCGATAGGCGGGACAGGGGGGGAAAAACTGTTTTTT. Its protein product is CASSGAIGGTGGEKLFF.

The chain uses TRBV11-2 and TRBJ1-2; possibly TRBD1 for D (5 bases). Germline CDR1 and CDR2: SGHAT and FQNNGV. The CDR3 loop spans 13 amino acids. The ends were cut back, 6 bases at V and 4 bases at J, with 12 bases in the middle. CDR3 DNA sequence: TGTGCCAGCAGTCGGACATATGCCTATGGCTACACCTTC. Amino acids: CASSRTYAYGYTF.

This chain joins TRBV4-2 and TRBJ2-7; unclear D gene. CDR3 size: 14 residues. CDR1 and CDR2 from the germline V gene are LGHNA and YNFKEQ. V was clipped by 0 bases and J by 5 bases, with 11 bases between them. The CDR3 loop is CASSQESLLHEQYF. CDR3 nucleotide sequence: TGTGCCAGCAGCCAAGAGAGCCTACTCCACGAGCAGTACTTC.

The chain uses TRBV5-4 and TRBJ2-1, with 11 bases fitting TRBD2. V shed 8 bases and J 3 bases; nucleotides not matched to a gene: 7. Germline CDR1 and CDR2: SGHNT and YYREEE (reference sequence). This CDR3 region has 15 residues. CDR3: CASILAGGNYNEQFF. CDR3 sequence (DNA): TGTGCCAGTATCTTAGCGGGGGGGAACTACAATGAGCAGTTCTTC.

The chain joins TRBV11-2 to TRBJ2-7; D is unresolved. V was cut by 1 base and J by 5 bases, with 6 bases left in between. The length of the CDR3 is 12 residues. Germline V lookup: CDR1 SGHAT, CDR2 FQNNGV. The CDR3 region is CASSLAFHEQYF. DNA of the CDR3: TGTGCCAGCAGCTTAGCCTTCCACGAGCAGTACTTC.